Presented here are 21 T cell receptor beta chains from one specimen sequenced in a study of blood T cell repertoires in COVID-19. Here immunoSEQ multiplex PCR was the method, and the copy in TCRdb shows in-frame clones only, minus some. The sample contains some 270,000 clones, about 85% of which appear only once. Specimen: peripheral blood. These TCRs come from a human donor with COVID-19, enrolled during active disease. The donor label of this sample is uncertain.

The rearrangement uses TRBV30 and TRBJ2-3; the match to TRBD2 covers 7 bases. Germline CDR1 GTSNPN, CDR2 SVGIG (reference sequence). Trimming took 5 bases from V and 2 from J; bases not matched to a gene: 10. This CDR3 is built from 15 residues. The CDR3 sequence: CAWGEGGSTTDTQYF. The DNA for the CDR3 is TGTGCCTGGGGGGAGGGCGGGAGTACCACAGATACGCAGTATTTT.

The sample holds one count of this clone. This chain joins TRBV6-5 and TRBJ2-7; 8 bases agree with TRBD1. V lost 6 bases and J lost 6; bases outside the gene matches: 7. The CDR3 runs to 13 residues. Germline-derived CDR1 and CDR2 are MNHEY and SVGAGI. CDR3 sequence reads: CASSQGTGGEQYF. For the CDR3, the DNA is TGTGCCAGCAGCCAAGGGACAGGCGGCGAGCAGTACTTC.

The V and J genes are TRBV6-5 and TRBJ2-1, with D unresolved. Trimming removed 8 bases from V and 4 bases from J, with 15 bases in between. Germline CDR1 and CDR2: MNHEY and SVGAGI. The CDR3 length is 14 residues. The CDR3 region is CASLATTFYNEQFF. DNA for the CDR3: TGTGCCAGCTTGGCCACAACCTTTTACAATGAGCAGTTCTTC.

The chain combines TRBV6-5 with TRBJ1-5; no definite D call. V was clipped by 8 bases and J by 4 bases, with 9 bases between them. Germline CDR1 and CDR2: MNHEY and SVGAGI. The CDR3 runs to 12 residues. CDR3 protein: CASGRGNQPQHF. CDR3 nucleotides: TGTGCCAGCGGCCGGGGAAATCAGCCCCAGCATTTT.

The chain employs TRBV2 and TRBJ2-5, with a possible D match to TRBD2 (6 bases). The germline CDR1 and CDR2 sequences are SNHLY and FYNNEI. The CDR3 is 14 residues long. V lost 2 bases and J lost 5, with 12 bases in between. CDR3 DNA sequence: TGTGCCAGCAGTGAAATGATGGCGGGGGAGACCCAGTACTTC. Translated, it gives CASSEMMAGETQYF.

This clone was detected once. The J gene is TRBJ2-3, the V gene TRBV29-1; D unclear. V shed 2 bases and J shed 1 base, with 7 bases lying between them. The germline gives CDR1 SQVTM, CDR2 ANQGSEA. CDR3 length equals 13 residues. The CDR3, as DNA: TGCAGCGTTGAACAGGCCGGCACAGATACGCAGTATTTT. Protein product: CSVEQAGTDTQYF.

This chain joins TRBV29-1 and TRBJ1-1; 8 positions agree with TRBD1. The CDR3 extends over 13 amino acids. Germline V lookup: CDR1 SQVTM, CDR2 ANQGSEA. Trimming took 6 bases from V and 1 from J; bases not matched to a gene: 4. The CDR3 nucleotides are TGCAGCGTCGGCAGGGGGCCGAACACTGAAGCTTTCTTT. It yields the protein CSVGRGPNTEAFF.

The V call is TRBV12-3 or TRBV12-4, the J call TRBJ1-2; 7 bases agree with TRBD1. The CDR3 covers 13 residues. Trimming at V came to 6 bases and at J to 8 bases, leaving 9 bases not matched to a gene. The CDR3 DNA sequence: TGTGCCAGCAGCCCCGACAGGGAGTACGGCTACACCTTC. It encodes CASSPDREYGYTF.

The chain employs TRBV7-9 and TRBJ1-1; D is unresolved. Germline CDR1 SEHNR, CDR2 FQNEAQ (reference sequence). Trimming stripped 3 bases from V and 5 bases from J, with 7 bases between. The CDR3 spans 12 residues. Here the CDR3 DNA reads TGTGCCAGCAGCTTCCTCTTAACTGAAGCTTTCTTT. Translation: CASSFLLTEAFF.

The sample holds a few counts of this clone. The chain recombines TRBV10-2 with TRBJ2-1, with 11 bases aligning to TRBD2. V lost 3 bases to trimming and J lost 6 bases; unmatched junction nucleotides: 10. The CDR3 extends over 17 amino acids. Per germline, CDR1 WSHSY and CDR2 SAAADI. The CDR3 is CASSDSQIAGGPNEQFF. CDR3 coding DNA: TGCGCCAGCAGTGATTCCCAAATAGCGGGAGGGCCCAATGAGCAGTTCTTC.

V and J are TRBV6-4 and TRBJ1-1; the match to TRBD1 covers 7 bases. The V gene's germline CDR1 is MRHNA and CDR2 SNTAGT. The CDR3 totals 15 residues. Trimming at V came to 2 bases and at J to 11 bases, leaving 14 bases not matched to a gene. Here the CDR3 reads CASSDPGQVVSMAFF. As DNA, the CDR3 is TGTGCCAGCAGTGACCCTGGACAGGTCGTTAGTATGGCTTTCTTT.

The rearrangement joins TRBV27 to TRBJ2-1; perhaps TRBD1 as D (5 bases). Trimming left V 3 bases short and J 6 bases short, with 12 bases between. This CDR3 has 14 amino acids. Germline CDR1 reads MNHEY; CDR2 reads SMNVEV (reference sequence). The CDR3 here is CASSLYRTSNEQFF. The CDR3 region has the DNA TGTGCCAGCAGTTTGTACAGGACCAGCAATGAGCAGTTCTTC.

This clone was counted only a few times. The CDR3 is CASSPTGTGSRAFF. CDR3 nucleotide sequence: TGTGCCAGCAGCCCAACCGGGACAGGGTCTCGAGCTTTCTTT. This chain links TRBV28 with TRBJ1-1; TRBD1 matches at 9 bases. Losses at the gene ends were 6 bases for V and 10 bases for J; bases not matched to a gene: 12. Looked up from germline, CDR1 is MDHEN and CDR2 is SYDVKM. The CDR3 sequence is 14 residues long.

The rearrangement uses TRBV27 and TRBJ2-3, with D uncertain. CDR1 is MNHEY, CDR2 SMNVEV, per germline (reference sequence). There are 14 residues in the CDR3. V was shortened by 3 bases and J by 2 bases, with 9 bases between the two germline ends. CDR3 DNA: TGTGCCAGCAGTTTCGTCCCTACCACAGATACGCAGTATTTT. Its protein product is CASSFVPTTDTQYF.

The J gene is TRBJ1-1, the V gene TRBV10-3; 9 bases fit TRBD1. This CDR3 has 14 residues. Per the germline V gene, CDR1 is ENHRY and CDR2 is SYGVKD. Trimming at V came to 3 bases and at J to 7 bases, leaving 6 bases not matched to a gene. CDR3 DNA: TGTGCCATCAGTGATGCACAGGGGGCGAGTGAAGCTTTCTTT. This codes for CAISDAQGASEAFF.

The rearrangement links TRBV27 to TRBJ1-5; 11 nucleotides agree with TRBD1. Germline lookup yields CDR1 MNHEY and CDR2 SMNVEV (reference sequence). The trim removed 5 bases at V and 5 bases at J, leaving 2 bases unmatched. The CDR3 is made up of 14 amino acids. The CDR3 loop reads CASSPDRGHQPQHF. In DNA form, the CDR3 reads TGTGCCAGCAGTCCGGACAGGGGGCATCAGCCCCAGCATTTT.

The CDR3 coding sequence is TGTGCCAGCAGTGAAAGCAGGGCCAACTACGAGCAGTACTTC. It is translated as CASSESRANYEQYF. V gene TRBV6-1 combines with J gene TRBJ2-7, with a possible D match to TRBD1 (5 bases). V was clipped by 2 bases and J by 3 bases, with 11 bases between them. This CDR3 has 14 residues. Germline CDR1 is MNHNS and CDR2 is SASEGT.

The chain carries TRBV6-6 and TRBJ2-7; 12 nucleotides line up with TRBD2. The CDR3 has 16 amino acids. The V segment lost 3 bases and the J segment 1 base; nucleotides outside the gene matches: 4. CDR1 is MNHNY, CDR2 SVGAGI, per germline (reference sequence). CDR3 DNA: TGTGCCAGCAGTTATTGGACTAGCGGGAAGTCCTACGAGCAGTACTTC. Its protein is CASSYWTSGKSYEQYF.

The chain has TRBV7-9 and TRBJ1-2; D gene ambiguous. Looked up from germline, CDR1 is SEHNR and CDR2 is FQNEAQ (reference sequence). Trimming left V 5 bases short and J 0 bases short, with 19 bases between. This CDR3 has 17 residues. DNA of the CDR3: TGTGCCAGCAGCATCTTAGTCCGTCCTGTATCTAACTATGGCTACACCTTC. Amino acid sequence: CASSILVRPVSNYGYTF.

The chain combines TRBV21-1 with TRBJ2-7; TRBD1 is the table's D call and was not checked against the DNA. TRBV21-1 is recorded as a pseudogene. The CDR3 contains 18 residues. The CDR3 DNA sequence: TGTGCCAGCAGCAAACACTACCCGAAGGGGGCCTACACCTACGAGCAGTACTTC. Its translation is CASSKHYPKGAYTYEQYF.

The genes are TRBV2 and TRBJ2-7, with 7 nucleotides matching TRBD1. The CDR3 extends over 14 amino acids. V was pared by 6 bases and J by 2 bases, with 7 bases of the junction left unmatched. From germline, CDR1 is SNHLY and CDR2 FYNNEI. The CDR3 region is CASSARQGPYEQYF. CDR3 sequence (DNA): TGTGCCAGCAGCGCGAGACAGGGACCCTACGAGCAGTACTTC. Combining the CDR3 with reference TRBV2 and TRBJ2-7 gives the whole variable domain EPEVTQTPSHQVTQMGQEVILRCVPISNHLYFYWYRQILGQKVEFLVSFYNNEISEKSEIFDDQFSVERPDGSNFTLKIRSTKLEDSAMYFCASSARQGPYEQYFGPGTRLTVT.